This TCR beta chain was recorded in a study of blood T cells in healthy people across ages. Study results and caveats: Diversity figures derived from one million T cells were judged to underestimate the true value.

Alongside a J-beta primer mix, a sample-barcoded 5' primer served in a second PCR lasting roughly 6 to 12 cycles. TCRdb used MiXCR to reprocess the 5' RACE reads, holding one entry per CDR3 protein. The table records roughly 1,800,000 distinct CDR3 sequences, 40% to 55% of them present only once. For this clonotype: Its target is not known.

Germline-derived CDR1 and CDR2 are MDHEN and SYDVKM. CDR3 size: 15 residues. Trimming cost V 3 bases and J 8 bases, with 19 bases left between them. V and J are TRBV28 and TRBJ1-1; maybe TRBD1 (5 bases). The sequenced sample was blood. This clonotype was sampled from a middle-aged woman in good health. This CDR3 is CASSFGKGLIREAFF. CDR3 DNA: TGTGCCAGCAGTTTTGGGAAGGGGCTAATAAGGGAAGCTTTCTTT.